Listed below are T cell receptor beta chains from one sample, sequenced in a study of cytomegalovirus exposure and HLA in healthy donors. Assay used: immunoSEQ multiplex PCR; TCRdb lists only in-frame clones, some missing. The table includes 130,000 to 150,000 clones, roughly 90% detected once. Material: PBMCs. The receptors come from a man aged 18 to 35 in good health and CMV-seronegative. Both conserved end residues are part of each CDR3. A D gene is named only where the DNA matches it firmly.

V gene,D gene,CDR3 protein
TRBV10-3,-,CAISEDRDLRHKQFF
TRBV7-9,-,CASSPISRGTDTQYF
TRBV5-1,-,CASSSGGGLQETQYF
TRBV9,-,CASSARERFQETQYF
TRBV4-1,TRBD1,CASSHLGTGDSPLHF
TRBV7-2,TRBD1,CASSPRQGRENEQYF
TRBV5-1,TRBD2,CASSLDPGGSPYEQYF
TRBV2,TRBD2,CASSVAGTSVSYEQYF
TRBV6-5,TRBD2,CASNDGGGRETQYF
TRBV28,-,CASSSAALGVAEQFF
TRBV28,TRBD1,CASSLDRENQPQHF
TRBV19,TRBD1,CASTPTGDVNGYTF
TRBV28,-,CASSLSRATNEKLFF
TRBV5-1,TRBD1,CASSLQDRVNSPLHF
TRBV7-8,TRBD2,CASNSGGSYEQYF
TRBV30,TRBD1,CAGLFEGQGIWETQYF
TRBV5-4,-,CASSSAGYTEAFF
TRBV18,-,CASSPGVVAPTDTQYF
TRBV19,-,CASSRQGKGNQPQHF
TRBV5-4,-,CASSWDGGDTEAFF
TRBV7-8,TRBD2,CASSLMSISGRTGETQYF
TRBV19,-,CASSIAQGTYEQYF